The source of this T cell receptor (beta chain) is a study of control samples from healthy donors and cancer patients. Germline V gene data show CDR1 as MNHEY and CDR2 as SVGAGI. With V trimmed by 6 bases and J by 14 bases, 13 bases remained unmatched. The CDR3 covers 14 residues. Assay: immunoSEQ multiplex PCR; the TCRdb copy retains only in-frame clones and omits some. The table includes roughly 120,000 clones, more than 75% detected once. The sequencing input was blood. This receptor was identified in a young man in good health. The chain uses TRBV6-5 and TRBJ1-6; TRBD1 matches 7 bases. For the CDR3, the DNA is TGTGCCAGCAGGGCGGAGAATTCAGGGGGTACCCTCCACTTT. Encoded protein: CASRAENSGGTLHF.